Reported below is one TCR beta chain. The sample is drawn from a study of cytomegalovirus exposure and HLA in healthy donors. PCR amplification relied on 60 Vbeta primers (plus 13 Jbeta primers). Method: immunoSEQ multiplex PCR; TCRdb's copy keeps in-frame clones and lacks some. Of about 180,000 clones in the sample, 77% were seen once. The germline gives CDR1 SGHTA, CDR2 FQGTGA. The germline V and J ends were trimmed by 5 bases and 7 bases, with 14 bases remaining between them. CDR3 length equals 13 residues. The source material was PBMCs. This clonotype originated in a woman aged 55-75 years in good health and CMV-seropositive. The genes are TRBV7-3 and TRBJ2-5, with D perhaps TRBD2 (6 bases). The CDR3 DNA reads TGTGCCAGCAGCGGAGGGTCCCGGGGGACCCAGTACTTC. Protein: CASSGGSRGTQYF.